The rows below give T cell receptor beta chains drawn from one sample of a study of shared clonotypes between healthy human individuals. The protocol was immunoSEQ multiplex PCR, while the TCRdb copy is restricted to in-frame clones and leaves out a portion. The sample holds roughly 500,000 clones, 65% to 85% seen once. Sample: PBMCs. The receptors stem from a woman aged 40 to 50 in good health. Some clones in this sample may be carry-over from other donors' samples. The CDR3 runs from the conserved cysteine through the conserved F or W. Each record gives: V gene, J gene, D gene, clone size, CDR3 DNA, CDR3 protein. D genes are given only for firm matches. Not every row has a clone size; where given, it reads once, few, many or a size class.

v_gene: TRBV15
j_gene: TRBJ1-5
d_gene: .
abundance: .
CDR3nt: TGTGCCACCAGCAGAGTAGGGAGCAATCAGCCCCAGCATTTT
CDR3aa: CATSRVGSNQPQHF

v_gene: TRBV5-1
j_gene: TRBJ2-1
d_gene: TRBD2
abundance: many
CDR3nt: TGCGCCAGCAGCTTGAGTCTAGCGGGGAACAATGAGCAGTTCTTC
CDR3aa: CASSLSLAGNNEQFF

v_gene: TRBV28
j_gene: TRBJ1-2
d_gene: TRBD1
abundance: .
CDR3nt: TGTGCCAGCAGCAACAGCATGACAGGGTTCTATGGCTACACCTTC
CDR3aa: CASSNSMTGFYGYTF

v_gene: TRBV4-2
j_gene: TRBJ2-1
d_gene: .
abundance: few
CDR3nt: TGTGCCAGCAGCCATCGCCAGCTTAATGAGCAGTTCTTC
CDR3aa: CASSHRQLNEQFF

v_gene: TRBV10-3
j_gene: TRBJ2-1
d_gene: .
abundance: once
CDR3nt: TGTGCCATCAACTCACTAGGGCCAGCGGATGAGCAGTTCTTC
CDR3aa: CAINSLGPADEQFF

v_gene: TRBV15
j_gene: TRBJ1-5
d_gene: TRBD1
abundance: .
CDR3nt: TGTGCCACCAGCATTCCGGGACAGTTCAATCAGCCCCAGCATTTT
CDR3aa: CATSIPGQFNQPQHF

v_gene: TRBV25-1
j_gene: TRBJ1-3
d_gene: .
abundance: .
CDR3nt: TGTGCCAGCAGTGAATCGGCCCCCCGGGGAAACACCATATATTTT
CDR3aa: CASSESAPRGNTIYF

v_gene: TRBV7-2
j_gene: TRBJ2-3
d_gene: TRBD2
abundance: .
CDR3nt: TGTGCCAGCAGCCAGCGGGGCCAGGATACGCAGTATTTT
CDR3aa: CASSQRGQDTQYF

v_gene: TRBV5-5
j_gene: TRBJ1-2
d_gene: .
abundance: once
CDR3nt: TGTGCCAGCAGCTTGGGACAGTCTGGCTATGGCTACACCTTC
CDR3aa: CASSLGQSGYGYTF

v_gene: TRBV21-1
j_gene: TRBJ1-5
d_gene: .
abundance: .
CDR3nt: TGTGCCAGCCCGTCGGACGGAGACAATCAGCCCCAGCATTTT
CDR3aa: CASPSDGDNQPQHF

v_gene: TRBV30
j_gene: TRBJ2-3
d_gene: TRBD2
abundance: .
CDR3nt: TGTGCCTGGAGTCTGGGACTAGCGGGAAGCACAGATACGCAGTATTTT
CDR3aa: CAWSLGLAGSTDTQYF

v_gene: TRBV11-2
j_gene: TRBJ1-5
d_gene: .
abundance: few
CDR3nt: TGTGCCAGCAGCTTAGATGGCTTGATCAATCAGCCCCAGCATTTT
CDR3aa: CASSLDGLINQPQHF

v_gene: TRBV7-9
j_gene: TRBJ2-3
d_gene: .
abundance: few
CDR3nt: TGTGCCAGCAGCTTAATAGGAGATACGCAGTATTTT
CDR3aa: CASSLIGDTQYF

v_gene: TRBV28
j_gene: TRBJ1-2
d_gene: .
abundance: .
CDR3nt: TGTGCCAGCAGCCCCACCCCAGTAAGCTATGGCTACACCTTC
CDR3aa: CASSPTPVSYGYTF

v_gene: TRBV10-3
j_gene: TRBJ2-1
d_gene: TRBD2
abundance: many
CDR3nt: TGTGCCAGCAGTTACAGGCGGGAGGTTCCCAATGAGCAGTTCTTC
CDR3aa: CASSYRREVPNEQFF

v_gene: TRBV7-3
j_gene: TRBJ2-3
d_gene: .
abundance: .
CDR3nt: TGTGCCAGCAGCTTAGAGGCCGCCCCTAGCACAGATACGCAGTATTTT
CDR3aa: CASSLEAAPSTDTQYF

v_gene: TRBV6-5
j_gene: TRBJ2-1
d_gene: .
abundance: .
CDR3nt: TGTGCCAGCAGGCCTCGGGACGGACGAGATGAGCAGTTCTTC
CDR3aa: CASRPRDGRDEQFF

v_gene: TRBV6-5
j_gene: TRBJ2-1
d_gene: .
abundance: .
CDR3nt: TGTGCCAGCAGTGGGTGGGAGAACAATGAGCAGTTCTTC
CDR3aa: CASSGWENNEQFF

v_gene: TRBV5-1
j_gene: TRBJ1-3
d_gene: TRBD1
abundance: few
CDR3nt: TGCGCCAGCAGCTTCGGGACAGGGCCTGGAAACACCATATATTTT
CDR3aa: CASSFGTGPGNTIYF

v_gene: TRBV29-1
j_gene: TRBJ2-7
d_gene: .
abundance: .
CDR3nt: TGCAGCGTTGGGGTCAACTACGAGCAGTACTTC
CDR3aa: CSVGVNYEQYF

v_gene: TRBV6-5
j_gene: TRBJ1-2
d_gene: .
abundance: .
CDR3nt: TGTGCCAGCAGTACCACAGGGTTGGGTTTCTATGGCTACACCTTC
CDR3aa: CASSTTGLGFYGYTF

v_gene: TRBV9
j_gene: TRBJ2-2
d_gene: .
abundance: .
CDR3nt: TGTGCCAGCAGCCCCCGACAAAACACCGGGGAGCTGTTTTTT
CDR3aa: CASSPRQNTGELFF

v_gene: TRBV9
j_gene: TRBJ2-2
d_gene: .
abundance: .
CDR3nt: TGTGCCAGCAGCGTAGCGGTCGGGAGTAACACCGGGGAGCTGTTTTTT
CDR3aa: CASSVAVGSNTGELFF

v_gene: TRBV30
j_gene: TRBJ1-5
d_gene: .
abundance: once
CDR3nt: TGTGCCTGGAGTGGGGCCGGCGGACCCATATCGGCCCAGCATTTT
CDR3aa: CAWSGAGGPISAQHF

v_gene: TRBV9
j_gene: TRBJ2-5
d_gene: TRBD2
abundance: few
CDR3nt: TGTGCCAGCAGCGAGGGTAGCGGGAGGGGAGAGACCCAGTACTTC
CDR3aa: CASSEGSGRGETQYF

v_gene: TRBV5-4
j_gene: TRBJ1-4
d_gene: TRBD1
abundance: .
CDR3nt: TGTGCCAGCGGAGGGGACAGCGGAGAAAAACTGTTTTTT
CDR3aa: CASGGDSGEKLFF

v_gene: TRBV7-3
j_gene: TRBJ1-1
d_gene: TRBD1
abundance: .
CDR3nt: TGTGCCAGCAGCTTAACGAAACAGGGGCCGAAAGCTTTCTTT
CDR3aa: CASSLTKQGPKAFF

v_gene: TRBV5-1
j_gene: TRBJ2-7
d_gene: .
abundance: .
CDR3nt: TGCGCCAGCAGCTTGGAGACGGGACGCTCCGAGCAGTACTTC
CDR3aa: CASSLETGRSEQYF

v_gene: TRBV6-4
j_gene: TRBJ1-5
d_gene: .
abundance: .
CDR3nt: TGTGCCAGCAGTAACAGGGATAATCAGCCCCAGCATTTT
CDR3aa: CASSNRDNQPQHF

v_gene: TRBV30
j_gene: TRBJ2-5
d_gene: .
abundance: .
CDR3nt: TGTGCCTGGACCCTGGGGGCGGGAGTAGAGACCCAGTACTTC
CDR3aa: CAWTLGAGVETQYF

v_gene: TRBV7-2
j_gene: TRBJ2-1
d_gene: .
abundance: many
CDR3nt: TGTGCCAGCAGCTTAGTTCCGAGTTACAATGAGCAGTTCTTC
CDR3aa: CASSLVPSYNEQFF

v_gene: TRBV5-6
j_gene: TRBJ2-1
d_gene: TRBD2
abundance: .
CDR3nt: TGTGCCAGCAGCTTCAGACTAGCGGGAGAATACTACAATGAGCAGTTCTTC
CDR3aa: CASSFRLAGEYYNEQFF

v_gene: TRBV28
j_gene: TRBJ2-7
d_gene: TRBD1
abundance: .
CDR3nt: TGTGCCAGCAGTGCCCCCGGGACAGGGGAGTACGAGCAGTACTTC
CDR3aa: CASSAPGTGEYEQYF

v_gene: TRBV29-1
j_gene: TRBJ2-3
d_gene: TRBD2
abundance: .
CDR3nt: TGCAGCGTAGCCAGCGGGAGCCGCACAGATACGCAGTATTTT
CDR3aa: CSVASGSRTDTQYF

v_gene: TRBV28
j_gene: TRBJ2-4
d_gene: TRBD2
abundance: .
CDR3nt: TGTGCCAGCACCCAGCGGGATGTGAACATTCAGTACTTC
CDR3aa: CASTQRDVNIQYF

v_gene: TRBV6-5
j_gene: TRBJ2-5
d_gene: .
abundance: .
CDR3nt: TGTGCCAGCAGCCGAGGGAACCAAGAGACCCAGTACTTC
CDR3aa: CASSRGNQETQYF

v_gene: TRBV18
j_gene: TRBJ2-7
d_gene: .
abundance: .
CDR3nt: TGTGCCAGCTCACAACAGACCTACGAGCAGTACTTC
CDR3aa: CASSQQTYEQYF

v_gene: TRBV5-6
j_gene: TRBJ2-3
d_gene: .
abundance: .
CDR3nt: TGTGCCAGCAGCGTGGCTACAGGGTCGAGGGATACGCAGTATTTT
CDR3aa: CASSVATGSRDTQYF

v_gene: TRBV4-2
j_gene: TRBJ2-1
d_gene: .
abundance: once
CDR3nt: TGTGCCAGCAGCCAAGTAAGATTCAATGAGCAGTTCTTC
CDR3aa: CASSQVRFNEQFF

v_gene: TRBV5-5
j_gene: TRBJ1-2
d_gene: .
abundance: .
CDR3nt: TGTGCCAGCAGCTTGGGGGGAGGTGAGAGCTACACCTTC
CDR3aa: CASSLGGGESYTF

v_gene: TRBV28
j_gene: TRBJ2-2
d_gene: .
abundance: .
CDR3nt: TGTGCCAGCAGTTTAGGGGGTTTCGGGGGACGAAACACCGGGGAGCTGTTTTTT
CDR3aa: CASSLGGFGGRNTGELFF

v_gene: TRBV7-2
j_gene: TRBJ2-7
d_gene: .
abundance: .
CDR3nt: TGTGCCAGCAGCTTATCGGGGGATGCGTACGAGCAGTACTTC
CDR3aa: CASSLSGDAYEQYF

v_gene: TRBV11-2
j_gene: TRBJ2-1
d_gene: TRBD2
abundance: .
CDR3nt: TGTGCCAGCAGCTTGAGCGGGAGCTTCAATGAGCAGTTCTTC
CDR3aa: CASSLSGSFNEQFF

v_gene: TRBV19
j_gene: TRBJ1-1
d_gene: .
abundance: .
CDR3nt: TGTGCCAGTAGTATACGGGATACAGGGAACACTGAAGCTTTCTTT
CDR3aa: CASSIRDTGNTEAFF

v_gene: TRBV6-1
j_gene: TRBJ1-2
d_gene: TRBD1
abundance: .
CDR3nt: TGTGCCAGCAGAGTCGGACAGGTTAACTATGGCTACACCTTC
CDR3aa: CASRVGQVNYGYTF

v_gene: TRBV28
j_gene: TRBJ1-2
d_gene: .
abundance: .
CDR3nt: TGTGCCAGCAGTTTCTGGGGGTTAAGCAGTGGCTACACCTTC
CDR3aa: CASSFWGLSSGYTF

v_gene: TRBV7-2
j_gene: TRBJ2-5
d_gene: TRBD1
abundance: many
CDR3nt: TGTGCCAGCAGCCTGACAGGGAACCAAGAGACCCAGTACTTC
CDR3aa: CASSLTGNQETQYF

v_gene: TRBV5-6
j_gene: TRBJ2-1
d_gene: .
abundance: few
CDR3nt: TGTGCCAGCAGCTTGGGTCGGGGGCAGGTAAACAATGAGCAGTTCTTC
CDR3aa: CASSLGRGQVNNEQFF